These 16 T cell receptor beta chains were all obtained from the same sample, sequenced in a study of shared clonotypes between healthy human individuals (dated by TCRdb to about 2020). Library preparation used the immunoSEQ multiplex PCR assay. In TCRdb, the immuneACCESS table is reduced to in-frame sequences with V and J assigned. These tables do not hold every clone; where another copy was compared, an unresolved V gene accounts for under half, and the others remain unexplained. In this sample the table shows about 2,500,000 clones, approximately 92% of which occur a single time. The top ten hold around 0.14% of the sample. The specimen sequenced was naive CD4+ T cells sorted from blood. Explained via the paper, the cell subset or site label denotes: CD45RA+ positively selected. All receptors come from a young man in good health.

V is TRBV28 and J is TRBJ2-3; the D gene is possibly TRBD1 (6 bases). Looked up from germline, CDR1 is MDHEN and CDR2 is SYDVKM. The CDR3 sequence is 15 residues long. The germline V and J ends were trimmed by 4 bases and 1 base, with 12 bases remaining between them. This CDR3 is CASSSQGIGTDTQYF. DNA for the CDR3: TGTGCCAGCAGTTCACAGGGAATAGGCACAGATACGCAGTATTTT.

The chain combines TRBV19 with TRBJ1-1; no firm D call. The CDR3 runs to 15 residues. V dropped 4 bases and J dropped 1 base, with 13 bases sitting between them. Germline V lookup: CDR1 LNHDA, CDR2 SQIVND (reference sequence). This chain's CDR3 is CASSTSGGRNTEAFF. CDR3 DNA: TGTGCCAGTAGTACGTCGGGAGGGAGGAACACTGAAGCTTTCTTT.

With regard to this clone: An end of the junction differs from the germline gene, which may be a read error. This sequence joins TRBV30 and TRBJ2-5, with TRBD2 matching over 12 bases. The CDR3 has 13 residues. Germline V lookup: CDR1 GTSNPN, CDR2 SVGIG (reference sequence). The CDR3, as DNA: TGTGCCTGGAGTGTACCGGCTAGCGGGAGGGTCGACTTC. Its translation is CAWSVPASGRVDF.

The CDR3 region is CASSILGQLGNTEAFF. The CDR3 DNA follows: TGTGCCAGTAGTATCCTGGGACAGTTAGGGAACACTGAAGCTTTCTTT. The genes are TRBV19 and TRBJ1-1, with 7 bases fitting TRBD1. Germline CDR1 and CDR2: LNHDA and SQIVND (reference sequence). There are 16 residues in the CDR3. J was trimmed by 1 base and V by 3 bases; bases with no gene match: 8.

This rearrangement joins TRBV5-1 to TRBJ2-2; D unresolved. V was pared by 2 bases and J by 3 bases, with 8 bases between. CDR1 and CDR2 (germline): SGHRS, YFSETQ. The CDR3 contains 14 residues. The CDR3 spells CASSFLEHTGELFF. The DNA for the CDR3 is TGCGCCAGCAGCTTTCTAGAACACACCGGGGAGCTGTTTTTT.

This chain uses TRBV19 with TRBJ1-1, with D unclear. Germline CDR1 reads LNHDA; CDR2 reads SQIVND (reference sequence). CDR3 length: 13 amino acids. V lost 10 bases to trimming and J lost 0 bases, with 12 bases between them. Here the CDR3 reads CATTSYMNTEAFF. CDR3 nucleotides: TGTGCCACCACGAGTTACATGAACACTGAAGCTTTCTTT.

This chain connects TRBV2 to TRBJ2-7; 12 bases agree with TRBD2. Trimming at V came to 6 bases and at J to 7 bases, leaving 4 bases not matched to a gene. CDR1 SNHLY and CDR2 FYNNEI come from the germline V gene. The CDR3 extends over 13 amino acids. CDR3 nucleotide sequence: TGTGCCAGCAGCCTAGCGGGAGGGAGGGAGCAGTACTTC. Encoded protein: CASSLAGGREQYF.

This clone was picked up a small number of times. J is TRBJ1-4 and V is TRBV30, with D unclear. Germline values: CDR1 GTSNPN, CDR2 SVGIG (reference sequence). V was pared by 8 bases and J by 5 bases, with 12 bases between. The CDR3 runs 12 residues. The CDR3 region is CAGRLGNEKLFF. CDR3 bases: TGTGCCGGACGGTTGGGGAATGAAAAACTGTTTTTT.

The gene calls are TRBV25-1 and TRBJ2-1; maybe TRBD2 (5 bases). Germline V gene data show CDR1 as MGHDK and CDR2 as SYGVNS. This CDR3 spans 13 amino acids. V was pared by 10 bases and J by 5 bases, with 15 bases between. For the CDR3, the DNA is TGTGCCACTTCGCTCGGACTGAACAATGAGCAGTTCTTC. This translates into CATSLGLNNEQFF.

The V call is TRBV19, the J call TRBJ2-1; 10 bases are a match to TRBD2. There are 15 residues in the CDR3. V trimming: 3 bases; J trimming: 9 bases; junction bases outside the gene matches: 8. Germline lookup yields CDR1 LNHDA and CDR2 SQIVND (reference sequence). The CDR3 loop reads CASSMSGGVTGEQFF. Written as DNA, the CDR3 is TGTGCCAGTAGTATGAGCGGGGGGGTCACAGGTGAGCAGTTCTTC. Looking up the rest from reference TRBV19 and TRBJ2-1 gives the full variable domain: DGGITQSPKYLFRKEGQNVTLSCEQNLNHDAMYWYRQDPGQGLRLIYYSQIVNDFQKGDIAEGYSVSREKKESFPLTVTSAQKNPTAFYLCASSMSGGVTGEQFFGPGTRLTVL.

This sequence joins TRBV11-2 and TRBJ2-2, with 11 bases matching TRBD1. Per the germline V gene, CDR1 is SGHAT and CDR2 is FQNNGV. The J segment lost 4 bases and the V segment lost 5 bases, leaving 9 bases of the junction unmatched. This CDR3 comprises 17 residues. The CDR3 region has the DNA TGTGCCAGCAGCCCGAAATGGACAGGGGGCTTCACCGGGGAGCTGTTTTTT. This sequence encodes CASSPKWTGGFTGELFF.

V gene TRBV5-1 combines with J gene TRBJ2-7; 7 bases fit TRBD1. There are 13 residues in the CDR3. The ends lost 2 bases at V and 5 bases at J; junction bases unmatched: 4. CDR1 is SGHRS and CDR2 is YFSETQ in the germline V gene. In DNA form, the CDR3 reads TGCGCCAGCAGCTTAGACAGGGTAAACGAGCAGTACTTC. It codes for CASSLDRVNEQYF.

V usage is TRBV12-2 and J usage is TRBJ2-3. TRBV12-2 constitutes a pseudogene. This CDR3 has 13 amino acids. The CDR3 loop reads CASRCPSPNTQYF. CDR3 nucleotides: TGTGCAAGTCGCTGCCCTTCACCCAATACGCAGTATTTT.

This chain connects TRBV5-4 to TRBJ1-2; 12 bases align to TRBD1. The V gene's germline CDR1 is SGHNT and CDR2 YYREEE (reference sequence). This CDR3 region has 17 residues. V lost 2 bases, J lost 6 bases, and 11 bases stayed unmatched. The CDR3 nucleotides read TGTGCCAGCAGCTTAATGGGACAGGGGGCGCCAAGGGATGGCTACACCTTC. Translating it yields CASSLMGQGAPRDGYTF.

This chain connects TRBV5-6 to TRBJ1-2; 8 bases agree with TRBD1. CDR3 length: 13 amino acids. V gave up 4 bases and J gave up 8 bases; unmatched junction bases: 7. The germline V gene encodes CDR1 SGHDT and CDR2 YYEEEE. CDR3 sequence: CASSPGQGLGYTF. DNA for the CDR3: TGTGCCAGCAGCCCTGGACAGGGCCTGGGCTACACCTTC.

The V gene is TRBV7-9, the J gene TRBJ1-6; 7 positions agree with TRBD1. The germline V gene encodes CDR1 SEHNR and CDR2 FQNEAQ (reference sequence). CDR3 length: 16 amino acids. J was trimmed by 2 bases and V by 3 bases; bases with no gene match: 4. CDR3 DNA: TGTGCCAGCAGCTTCGTCGGGACAGCCTATAATTCACCCCTCCACTTT. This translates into CASSFVGTAYNSPLHF. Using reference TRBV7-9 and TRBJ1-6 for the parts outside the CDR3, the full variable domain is DTGVSQNPRHKITKRGQNVTFRCDPISEHNRLYWYRQTLGQGPEFLTYFQNEAQLEKSRLLSDRFSAERPKGSFSTLEIQRTEQGDSAMYLCASSFVGTAYNSPLHFGNGTRLTVT.